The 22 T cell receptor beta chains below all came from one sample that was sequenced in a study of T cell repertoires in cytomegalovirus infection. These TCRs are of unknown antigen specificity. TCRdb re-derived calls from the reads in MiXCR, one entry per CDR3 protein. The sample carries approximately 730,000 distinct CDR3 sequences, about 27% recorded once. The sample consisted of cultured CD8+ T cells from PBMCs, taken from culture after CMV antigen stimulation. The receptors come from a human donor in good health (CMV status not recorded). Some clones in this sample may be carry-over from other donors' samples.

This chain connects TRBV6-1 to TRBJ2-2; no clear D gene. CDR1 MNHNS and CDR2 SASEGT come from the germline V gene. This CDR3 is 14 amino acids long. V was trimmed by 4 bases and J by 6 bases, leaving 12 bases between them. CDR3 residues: CASSADQNAGELFF. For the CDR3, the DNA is TGTGCCAGCAGTGCGGACCAAAACGCCGGGGAGCTGTTTTTT.

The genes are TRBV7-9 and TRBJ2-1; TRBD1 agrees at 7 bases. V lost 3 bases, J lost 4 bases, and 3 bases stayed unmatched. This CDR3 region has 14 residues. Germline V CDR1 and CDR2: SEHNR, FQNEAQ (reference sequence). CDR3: CASSFRGRYNEQFF. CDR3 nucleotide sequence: TGTGCCAGCAGCTTTAGGGGGCGGTACAATGAGCAGTTCTTC.

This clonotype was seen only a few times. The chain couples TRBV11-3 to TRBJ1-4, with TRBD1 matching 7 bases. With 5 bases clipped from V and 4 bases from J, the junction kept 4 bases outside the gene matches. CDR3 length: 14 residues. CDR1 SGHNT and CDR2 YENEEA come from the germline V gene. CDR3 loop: CASSPGGNNEKLFF. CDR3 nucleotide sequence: TGTGCCAGCAGCCCAGGGGGTAATAATGAAAAACTGTTTTTT.

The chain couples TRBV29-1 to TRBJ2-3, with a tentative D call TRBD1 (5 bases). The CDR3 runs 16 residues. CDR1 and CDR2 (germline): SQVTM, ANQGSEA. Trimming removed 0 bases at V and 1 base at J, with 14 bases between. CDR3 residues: CSVEDSQGNGTDTQYF. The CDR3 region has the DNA TGCAGCGTTGAAGACTCGCAGGGTAACGGCACAGATACGCAGTATTTT.

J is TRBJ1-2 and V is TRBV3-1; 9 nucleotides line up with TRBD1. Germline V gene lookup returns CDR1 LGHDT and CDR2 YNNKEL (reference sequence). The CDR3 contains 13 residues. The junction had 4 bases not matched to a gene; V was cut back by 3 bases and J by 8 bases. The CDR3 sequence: CASSHGQGIGYTF. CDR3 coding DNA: TGTGCCAGCAGCCATGGACAGGGGATAGGCTACACCTTC.

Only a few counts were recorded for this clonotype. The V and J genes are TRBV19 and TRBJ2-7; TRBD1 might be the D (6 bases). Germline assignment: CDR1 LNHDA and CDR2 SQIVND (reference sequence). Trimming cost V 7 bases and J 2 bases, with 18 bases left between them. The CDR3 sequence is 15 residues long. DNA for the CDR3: TGTGCCAGTAAGGAGAATATTGGGGGCGCCTACGAGCAGTACGTC. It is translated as CASKENIGGAYEQYV.

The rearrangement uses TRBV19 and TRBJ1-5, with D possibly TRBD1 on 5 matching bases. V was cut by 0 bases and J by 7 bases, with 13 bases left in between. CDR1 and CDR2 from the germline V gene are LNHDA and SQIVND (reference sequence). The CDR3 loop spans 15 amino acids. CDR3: CASSIDLRGNQPQHF. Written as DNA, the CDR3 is TGTGCCAGTAGTATAGATCTTCGGGGGAACCAGCCCCAGCATTTT.

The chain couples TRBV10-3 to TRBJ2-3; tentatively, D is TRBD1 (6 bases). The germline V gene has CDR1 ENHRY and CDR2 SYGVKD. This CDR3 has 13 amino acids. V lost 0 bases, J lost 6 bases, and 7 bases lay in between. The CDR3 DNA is TGTGCCATCAGTGAGTCGGGGGCGGATACGCAGTATTTT. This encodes CAISESGADTQYF.

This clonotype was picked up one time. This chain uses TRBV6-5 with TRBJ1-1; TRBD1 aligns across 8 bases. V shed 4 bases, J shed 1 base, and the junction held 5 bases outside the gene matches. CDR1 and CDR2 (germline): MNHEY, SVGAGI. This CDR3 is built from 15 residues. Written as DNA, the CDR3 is TGTGCCAGCAGTTGGCTGGGACAGGCGAACACTGAAGCTTTCTTT. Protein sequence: CASSWLGQANTEAFF.

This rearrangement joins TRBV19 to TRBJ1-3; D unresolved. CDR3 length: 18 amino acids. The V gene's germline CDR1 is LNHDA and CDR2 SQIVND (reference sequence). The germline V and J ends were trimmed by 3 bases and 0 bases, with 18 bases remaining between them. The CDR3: CASSMVEELPFSGNTIYF. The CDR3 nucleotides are TGTGCCAGTAGTATGGTGGAGGAATTACCCTTCTCTGGAAACACCATATATTTT.

The chain's CDR3 is CASSQDNSGSPDTQYF. Written as DNA, the CDR3 is TGCGCCAGCAGCCAAGATAACAGCGGGAGCCCGGATACGCAGTATTTT. V is TRBV4-1 and J is TRBJ2-3, with 8 bases aligning to TRBD2. V dropped 0 bases and J dropped 6; count of bases not matched to a gene: 8. Germline values: CDR1 MGHRA, CDR2 YSYEKL. The length of the CDR3 is 16 residues.

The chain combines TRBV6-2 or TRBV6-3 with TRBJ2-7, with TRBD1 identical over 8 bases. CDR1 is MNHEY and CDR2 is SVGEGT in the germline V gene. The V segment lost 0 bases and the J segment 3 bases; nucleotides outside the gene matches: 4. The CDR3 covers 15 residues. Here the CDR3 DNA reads TGTGCCAGCAGTTACTCGGACAGGGCGGGCTACGAGCAGTACTTC. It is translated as CASSYSDRAGYEQYF.

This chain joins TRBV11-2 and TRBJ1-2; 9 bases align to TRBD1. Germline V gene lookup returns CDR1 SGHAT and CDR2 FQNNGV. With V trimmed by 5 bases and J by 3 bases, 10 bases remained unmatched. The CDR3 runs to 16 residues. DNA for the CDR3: TGTGCCAGCAGCACGAGGGACAGGGAGGCGGACTATGGCTACACCTTC. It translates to CASSTRDREADYGYTF.

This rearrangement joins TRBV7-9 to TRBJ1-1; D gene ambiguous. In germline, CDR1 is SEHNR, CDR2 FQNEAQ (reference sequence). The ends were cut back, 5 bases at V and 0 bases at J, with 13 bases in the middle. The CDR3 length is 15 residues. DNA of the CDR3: TGTGCCAGCAGCCTAAACAGCGCCGTGAACACTGAAGCTTTCTTT. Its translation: CASSLNSAVNTEAFF.

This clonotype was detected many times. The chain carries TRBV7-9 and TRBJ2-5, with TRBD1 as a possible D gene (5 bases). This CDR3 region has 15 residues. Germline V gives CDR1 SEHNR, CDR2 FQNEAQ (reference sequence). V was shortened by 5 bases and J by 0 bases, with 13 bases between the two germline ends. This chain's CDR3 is CASSPTDTYQETQYF. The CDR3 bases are TGTGCCAGCAGCCCAACGGACACGTACCAAGAGACCCAGTACTTC.

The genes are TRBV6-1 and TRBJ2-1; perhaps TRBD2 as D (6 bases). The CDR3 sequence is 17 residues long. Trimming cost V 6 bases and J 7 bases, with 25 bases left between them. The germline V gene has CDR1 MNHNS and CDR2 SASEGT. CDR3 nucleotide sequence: TGTGCCAGCAGGGGAGGATGGTCGGGACTGGAAAAAAATGAGCAGTTCTTC. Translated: CASRGGWSGLEKNEQFF.

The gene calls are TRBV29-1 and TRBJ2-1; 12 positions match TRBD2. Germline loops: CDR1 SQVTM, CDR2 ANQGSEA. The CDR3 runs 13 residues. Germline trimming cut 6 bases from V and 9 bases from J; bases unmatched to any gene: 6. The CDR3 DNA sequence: TGCAGCGTCCCTAGCGGGGGGGCGAGTGAGCAGTTCTTC. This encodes CSVPSGGASEQFF.

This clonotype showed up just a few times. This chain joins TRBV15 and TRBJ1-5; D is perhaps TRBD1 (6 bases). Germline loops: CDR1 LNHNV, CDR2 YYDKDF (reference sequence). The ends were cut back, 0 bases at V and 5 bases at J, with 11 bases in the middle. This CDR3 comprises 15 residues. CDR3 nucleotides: TGTGCCACCAGCAGAGATAAAGGGGGTTATCAGCCCCAGCATTTT. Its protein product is CATSRDKGGYQPQHF.

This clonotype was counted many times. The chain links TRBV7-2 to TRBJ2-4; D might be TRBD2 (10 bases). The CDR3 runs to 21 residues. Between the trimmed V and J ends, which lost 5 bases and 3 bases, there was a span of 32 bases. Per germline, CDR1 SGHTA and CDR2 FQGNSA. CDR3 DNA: TGTGCCAGCAGCCCTATCCGGGACAGGGAAGCGGGGGGGCTTGTCAAAAACATTCAGTACTTC. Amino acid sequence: CASSPIRDREAGGLVKNIQYF.

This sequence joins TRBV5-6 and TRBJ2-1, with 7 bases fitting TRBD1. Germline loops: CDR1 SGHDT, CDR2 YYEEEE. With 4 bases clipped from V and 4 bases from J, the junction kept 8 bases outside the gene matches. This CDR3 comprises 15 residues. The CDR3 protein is CASSAPGQHYNEQFF. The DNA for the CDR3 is TGTGCCAGCAGCGCCCCGGGACAGCATTACAATGAGCAGTTCTTC.

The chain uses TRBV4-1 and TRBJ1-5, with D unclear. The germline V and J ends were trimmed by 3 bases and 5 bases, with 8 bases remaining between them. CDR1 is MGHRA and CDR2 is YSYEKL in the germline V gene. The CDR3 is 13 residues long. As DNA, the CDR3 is TGCGCCAGCAGCCAGGCCTATTATCAGCCCCAGCATTTT. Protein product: CASSQAYYQPQHF.

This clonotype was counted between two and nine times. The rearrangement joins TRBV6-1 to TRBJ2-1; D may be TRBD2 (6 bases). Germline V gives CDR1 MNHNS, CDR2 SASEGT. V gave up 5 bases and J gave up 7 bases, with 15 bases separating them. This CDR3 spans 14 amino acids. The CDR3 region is CASSLGTGPNEQFF. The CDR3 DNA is TGTGCCAGCAGTCTGGGGACTGGCCCAAATGAGCAGTTCTTC.